These T cell receptor delta chains were read from a single sample in a study of gamma-delta chains in newborns, infants, children. TCRdb reanalysed the reads via CATT. The sample holds 5,500 to 8,500 delta-chain clones, over 9% seen once. The sequencing input was blood. The source of these receptors is a child who was a newborn, infant or young child, either healthy, febrile or measles-vaccinated (not recorded which). Each CDR3 is given with its conserved first and last residue. Each record gives: V gene, J gene, CDR3 protein.

TRDV2	TRDJ1	CACDSLLGDTNTDKLIF
TRDV2	TRDJ1	CACDTVLYTDKLIF
TRDV2	TRDJ1	CACDTLTRGGVDTDKLIF
TRDV2	TRDJ1	CACDKIHTDKLIF
TRDV2	TRDJ1	CACDTPRLGDTRNSDKLIF
TRDV2	TRDJ1	CACDTLGSTDKLIF
TRDV1	TRDJ1	CALGEGYVLGDHPTDKLIF
TRDV2	TRDJ3	CACDSLEAPWDTRQMFF
TRDV2	TRDJ1	CACDTVFGSGGGYALGGLIF
TRDV2	TRDJ1	CACDQLDWGILQTDKLIF
TRDV2	TRDJ1	CACDPLTGGYTDKLIF
TRDV2	TRDJ1	CACDTLLGTGNKLIF
TRDV2	TRDJ1	CACDTVEYGGYSYTDKLIF
TRDV2	TRDJ3	CACDTVEDTSSWDTRQMFF
TRDV2	TRDJ1	CACDTVGGYTDKLIF
TRDV2	TRDJ1	CACDALLGDTYTDKLIF
TRDV2	TRDJ1	CACDPVGYTDKLIF
TRDV2	TRDJ1	CACDTWNTGGYEFTDKLIF
TRDV2	TRDJ1	CARDTLSPKGDPLTDKLIF
TRDV2	TRDJ3	CACDTGGYYSWDTRQMFF
TRDV2	TRDJ1	CACGTWGYDKLIF
TRDV2	TRDJ1	CACDWGIRTDKLIF